This T cell receptor beta chain was identified in a study of T cell repertoires in ileal Crohn's disease. For the study at large: At surgery, 30% to 40% of patients smoked, with median disease duration 7.9 years. The M6 sample came from neoterminal ileum during colonoscopy after surgery.

Five hundred nanograms of biopsy DNA per sample underwent TCRB immunosequencing. TCRdb's table, derived via immunoSEQ multiplex PCR, lists solely in-frame clones and lacks some. The sample carries approximately 19,000 clones, 65% to 80% recorded once. The CDR3 sequence is 14 residues long. Germline V gene sequence: CDR1 MNHEY, CDR2 SMNVEV (reference sequence). V gave up 6 bases and J gave up 3 bases, with 12 bases separating them. The time point is: neoterminal ileum biopsy at postoperative endoscopy, about 6 months after surgery. Included were adult ileal or ileocolonic Crohn's patients indicated for ileocolonic resection. This clone occurred a few times.

This clonotype originated in an adult with Crohn's disease. The sequenced sample was ileal tissue. This chain links TRBV27 with TRBJ2-1; D is unclear. The CDR3 region is CASSRPDIYNEQFF. The CDR3 DNA follows: TGTGCCAGCAGCCGACCCGACATCTACAATGAGCAGTTCTTC.